This TCR beta chain originates from a study of T cells in localized non-small cell lung cancer. On this clone itself: Its antigen is undetermined.

The CDR3 sequence is 12 residues long. V lost 0 bases and J 6 bases, leaving 8 bases between the germline ends. Germline CDR1 and CDR2: SQVTM and ANQGSEA. Study conclusions and caveats: A raised T cell density in blood coincided with lengthier overall survival. Since sequencing was restricted to only one region of the tumor, intratumor heterogeneity remains a possibility. Paired adjacent lung recovered a median around 60 of the top 100 tumor clones. Highest T cell clonality was seen in uninvolved adjacent lung, surpassing that measured in tumor.

Assay: immunoSEQ multiplex PCR; the TCRdb copy retains only in-frame clones and omits some. The sample yields 20,000 to 30,000 clones, approximately 84% seen once. The specimen was peripheral blood, collected before any cancer treatment. J is TRBJ1-2 and V is TRBV29-1; D gene unclear. This receptor was taken from a man between 40 and 69 years old with stage III squamous cell lung carcinoma. The CDR3 coding sequence is TGCAGCGTTGAAGATACATACGATGGCTACACCTTC. Translating it yields CSVEDTYDGYTF.